This TCR beta chain came from a study of T cell repertoires in cytomegalovirus infection. Looking at the study overall: A matching HLA type, together with CMV infection, was signaled by public TCR beta signatures.

Looked up from germline, CDR1 is MNHEY and CDR2 is SVGAGI. This CDR3 has 14 amino acids. With V trimmed by 2 bases and J by 8 bases, 8 bases remained unmatched. TCRdb re-derived calls from the reads in MiXCR, one entry per CDR3 protein. The data show roughly 800,000 distinct CDR3 sequences, almost 30% seen once. Of note for this clonotype: Its specificity is not known.

The chain employs TRBV6-5 and TRBJ1-2, with 7 bases lining up with TRBD1. The clonotype originates from a human donor in good health (CMV status not recorded). Some clones in this sample may be carry-over from other donors' samples. The material was cultured CD8+ T cells from PBMCs, obtained from culture after CMV antigen stimulation. This CDR3 is CASSYRQGDDGYTF. CDR3 nucleotide sequence: TGTGCCAGCAGTTACCGACAGGGAGATGACGGCTACACCTTC.